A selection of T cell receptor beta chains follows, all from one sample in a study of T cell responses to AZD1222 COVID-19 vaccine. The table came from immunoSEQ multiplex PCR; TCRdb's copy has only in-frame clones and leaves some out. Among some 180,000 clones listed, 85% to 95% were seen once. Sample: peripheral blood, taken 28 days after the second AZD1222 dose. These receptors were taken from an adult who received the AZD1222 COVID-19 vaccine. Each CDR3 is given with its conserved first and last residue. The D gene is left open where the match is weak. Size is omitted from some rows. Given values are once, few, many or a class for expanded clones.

CASSSTGQGGELFF,TGTGCCAGCAGTTCGACAGGCCAGGGAGGGGAGCTGTTTTTT,14,NA,TRBJ2-2,NA,TRBV6-4
CASRRNTEAFF,TGTGCCAGCAGACGAAACACTGAAGCTTTCTTT,11,few,TRBJ1-1,NA,TRBV6-5
CAWDRGQGDTQYF,TGTGCCTGGGACAGGGGGCAAGGAGATACGCAGTATTTT,13,NA,TRBJ2-3,TRBD1,TRBV30
CASRSQGADTQYF,TGTGCCAGCAGATCGCAGGGGGCAGATACGCAGTATTTT,13,NA,TRBJ2-3,TRBD1,TRBV5-4
CASSHLPGNTEAFF,TGTGCCAGCAGCCATCTCCCAGGGAACACTGAAGCTTTCTTT,14,NA,TRBJ1-1,NA,TRBV3-1/TRBV3-2
CASILVRGLHEQYF,TGTGCCAGCATCCTAGTCCGGGGCCTCCACGAGCAGTACTTC,14,NA,TRBJ2-7,NA,TRBV6-5
CASSRIGPLVNTGELFF,TGCGCCAGCAGCCGCATAGGACCCTTAGTAAACACCGGGGAGCTGTTTTTT,17,NA,TRBJ2-2,NA,TRBV5-1
CASSFRGGRADEQFF,TGTGCCAGCAGCTTTCGGGGCGGGAGGGCAGATGAGCAGTTCTTC,15,NA,TRBJ2-1,TRBD2,TRBV7-2
CASQDSSYNSPLHF,TGTGCCAGCCAGGACAGTTCCTATAATTCACCCCTCCACTTT,14,NA,TRBJ1-6,NA,TRBV6-5
CASSLSSTSGETQYF,TGTGCCAGCAGCTTATCATCTACGAGCGGGGAGACCCAGTACTTC,15,NA,TRBJ2-5,NA,TRBV7-3
CASTRSVTQYF,TGTGCCTCTACCCGCAGCGTCACGCAGTATTTT,11,NA,TRBJ2-3,NA,TRBV30
CASSAPGLWTEAFF,TGCGCCAGCAGCGCCCCGGGGCTTTGGACTGAAGCTTTCTTT,14,NA,TRBJ1-1,NA,TRBV5-1
CSVVVGQHTEAFF,TGCAGCGTTGTGGTTGGGCAGCACACTGAAGCTTTCTTT,13,NA,TRBJ1-1,NA,TRBV29-1
CASSRDKTNTGELFF,TGTGCCAGCAGCCGCGATAAAACGAACACCGGGGAGCTGTTTTTT,15,NA,TRBJ2-2,NA,TRBV6-5
CSAKGQPLAKNIQYF,TGCAGCGCCAAGGGACAGCCACTAGCCAAAAACATTCAGTACTTC,15,once,TRBJ2-4,TRBD1,TRBV29-1
CATSDAGTGDEKLFF,TGTGCCACCAGTGACGCCGGGACAGGGGACGAAAAACTGTTTTTT,15,NA,TRBJ1-4,TRBD1,TRBV24-1
CASRSRHWRF,TGTGCCAGCAGGTCCCGACATTGGAGGTTT,10,once,TRBJ1-1,NA,TRBV2
CASSPRDTLYHEQFF,TGTGCCAGCAGCCCGAGGGACACCCTTTACCATGAGCAGTTCTTC,15,NA,TRBJ2-1,NA,TRBV5-5
CASSLPDRGYGYTF,TGTGCCAGCAGTTTGCCGGACAGGGGCTATGGCTACACCTTC,14,once,TRBJ1-2,TRBD1,TRBV28
CASSLGGRPSTDTQYF,TGTGCCAGCAGCTTAGGGGGCAGGCCTAGCACAGATACGCAGTATTTT,16,NA,TRBJ2-3,NA,TRBV7-9
CASSLYAGNTIYF,TGTGCCAGCAGTTTATATGCTGGAAACACCATATATTTT,13,NA,TRBJ1-3,NA,TRBV27
CASRKDFYNEQFF,TGTGCCAGCAGGAAGGACTTCTACAATGAGCAGTTCTTC,13,NA,TRBJ2-1,NA,TRBV6-5
CASSSHRVDTQYF,TGTGCCAGCAGTTCCCACAGGGTTGATACGCAGTATTTT,13,NA,TRBJ2-3,NA,TRBV27
CASSTWTSGNTGELFF,TGTGCCAGCAGCACCTGGACTAGCGGTAACACCGGGGAGCTGTTTTTT,16,NA,TRBJ2-2,TRBD2,TRBV9
CASSPDNGYGYTF,TGTGCCAGCAGCCCCGACAATGGCTATGGCTACACCTTC,13,once,TRBJ1-2,NA,TRBV2
CSASSSYEQYF,TGCAGTGCTAGCAGCTCCTACGAGCAGTACTTC,11,NA,TRBJ2-7,NA,TRBV20-1